These T cell receptor beta chains were read from a single sample in a study of T cell responses to AZD1222 COVID-19 vaccine. Some clones are missing from TCRdb's copy, which holds only in-frame ones; the method was immunoSEQ multiplex PCR. The sample includes under 300,000 clones, approximately 95% of them seen just once. The specimen was peripheral blood, collected on day 0 of AZD1222 vaccination. The receptors were sampled from an adult in good health. Both conserved end residues are part of each CDR3. The D gene is left open where the match is weak. Clone size is stated in some rows and not others, as once, few, many or a class when expanded.

.	TRBV6-5	.	TRBJ2-5	CASSPGGETQYF	TGTGCCAGCAGTCCGGGCGGGGAGACCCAGTACTTC
.	TRBV4-3	TRBD1	TRBJ1-5	CASSQDATGVGQPQHF	TGCGCCAGCAGCCAAGACGCGACAGGGGTCGGACAGCCCCAGCATTTT
.	TRBV7-2	TRBD2	TRBJ2-4	CASSTGLAGISTKNIQYF	TGTGCCAGCAGTACCGGACTAGCGGGGATCTCAACCAAAAACATTCAGTACTTC
few	TRBV9	TRBD2	TRBJ2-3	CASSVGASGSTDTQYF	TGTGCCAGCAGCGTAGGGGCTAGCGGTAGCACAGATACGCAGTATTTT
few	TRBV5-4	.	TRBJ2-3	CASSLEGGGDTQYF	TGTGCCAGCAGCTTGGAGGGAGGGGGGGATACGCAGTATTTT
.	TRBV5-1	.	TRBJ2-4	CASSSPAKNIQYF	TGCGCCAGCAGCTCCCCCGCCAAAAACATTCAGTACTTC
.	TRBV2	TRBD2	TRBJ2-7	CASTRGRGGAYEQYF	TGTGCCAGCACCCGCGGGCGGGGGGGGGCCTACGAGCAGTACTTC
.	TRBV7-2	.	TRBJ2-7	CASSLVRHEQYF	TGTGCCAGCAGCTTAGTCAGACACGAGCAGTACTTC
.	TRBV21-1	.	TRBJ2-7	CASSKPGTGASYEQYF	TGTGCCAGCAGCAAGCCAGGGACAGGGGCCTCCTACGAGCAGTACTTC
.	TRBV28	.	TRBJ1-1	CASRNGAGRLAMNTEAFF	TGTGCCAGCAGGAATGGGGCGGGGAGGTTGGCCATGAACACTGAAGCTTTCTTT
.	TRBV5-1	.	TRBJ1-1	CASSLTGEAFF	TGCGCCAGCAGCTTGACAGGGGAAGCTTTCTTT
.	TRBV5-6	.	TRBJ2-7	CASSLVGPNHEQYF	TGTGCCAGCAGCTTGGTCGGGCCTAACCACGAGCAGTACTTC
.	TRBV7-9	.	TRBJ1-4	CASSLRGYEKLFF	TGTGCCAGCAGCTTAAGGGGATATGAAAAACTGTTTTTT
.	TRBV13	.	TRBJ2-2	CASSFSRTPGGSGELFF	TGTGCCAGCAGCTTCTCCCGGACCCCCGGCGGTAGCGGGGAGCTGTTTTTT
.	TRBV11-2	.	TRBJ2-7	CASSLDRVEVGYEQYF	TGTGCCAGCAGCTTAGACAGGGTAGAGGTTGGGTACGAGCAGTACTTC
.	TRBV18	.	TRBJ2-2	CASSPTQIIGELFF	TGTGCCAGCTCACCTACACAGATAATCGGGGAGCTGTTTTTT
.	TRBV6-5	.	TRBJ2-4	CASGASGGRNIQYF	TGTGCCAGCGGGGCAAGCGGAGGGCGAAACATTCAGTACTTC
.	TRBV19	.	TRBJ1-5	CASSIWENSNQPQHF	TGTGCCAGTAGTATTTGGGAGAATAGCAATCAGCCCCAGCATTTT
.	TRBV29-1	.	TRBJ1-1	CSVEVGFTRGNFPEAFF	TGCAGCGTTGAAGTGGGGTTTACGCGGGGCAACTTTCCTGAAGCTTTCTTT
.	TRBV18	TRBD2	TRBJ2-7	CASSPRTSGGVSQEQYF	TGTGCCAGCTCACCACGGACTAGCGGGGGGGTATCTCAAGAGCAGTACTTC